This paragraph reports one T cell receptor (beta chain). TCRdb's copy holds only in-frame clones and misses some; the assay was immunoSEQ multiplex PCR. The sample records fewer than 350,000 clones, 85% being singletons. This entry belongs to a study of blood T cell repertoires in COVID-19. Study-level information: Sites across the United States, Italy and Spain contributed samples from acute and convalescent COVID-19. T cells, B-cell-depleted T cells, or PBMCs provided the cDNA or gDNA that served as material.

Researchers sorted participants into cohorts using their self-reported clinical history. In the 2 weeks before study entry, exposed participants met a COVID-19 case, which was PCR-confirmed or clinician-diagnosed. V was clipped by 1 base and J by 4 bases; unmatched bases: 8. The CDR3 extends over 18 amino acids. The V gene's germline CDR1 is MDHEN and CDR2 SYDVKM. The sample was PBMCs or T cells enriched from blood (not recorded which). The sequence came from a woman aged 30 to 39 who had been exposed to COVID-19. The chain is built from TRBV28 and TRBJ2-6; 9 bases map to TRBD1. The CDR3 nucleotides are TGTGCCAGCAGTTTATTAGGGACAGGGTTATCAGGGGCCAACGTCCTGACTTTC. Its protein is CASSLLGTGLSGANVLTF.